The TCR beta chain under discussion was sequenced for a study of Graves' ophthalmopathy and Graves' hyperthyroidism. Study-level results: Sensitivity reached 85% to 90% and specificity roughly 76% for a 13-signature model separating ophthalmopathy from stable hyperthyroidism.

The V and J ends lost 10 bases and 9 bases, in that order; junction bases with no gene match: 7. The germline CDR1 and CDR2 sequences are SNHLY and FYNNEI. This CDR3 region has 12 residues. The TCR beta CDR3 regions underwent amplification from RNA transcripts. The authors performed first-round RT-PCR with HTBI primers and then a second-round multiplex PCR. TCRdb reprocessed the multiplex PCR reads via MiXCR and lists one record per CDR3 protein. Among approximately 1.2 million distinct CDR3 sequences listed, about two fifths were seen once. No donor had other autoimmune disease, uncontrolled infection, pregnancy or lactation. This clonotype was counted at least ten times. Its matching antigen is unknown.

The sequenced sample was peripheral blood or thyroid tissue (not recorded which). The chain joins TRBV2 to TRBJ2-5, with TRBD2 identical over 11 bases. The origin of this receptor is an adult man with Graves' hyperthyroidism. The CDR3 loop is CATVAGGPSQYF. The CDR3 DNA follows: TGTGCCACCGTAGCGGGGGGGCCGTCCCAGTACTTC.